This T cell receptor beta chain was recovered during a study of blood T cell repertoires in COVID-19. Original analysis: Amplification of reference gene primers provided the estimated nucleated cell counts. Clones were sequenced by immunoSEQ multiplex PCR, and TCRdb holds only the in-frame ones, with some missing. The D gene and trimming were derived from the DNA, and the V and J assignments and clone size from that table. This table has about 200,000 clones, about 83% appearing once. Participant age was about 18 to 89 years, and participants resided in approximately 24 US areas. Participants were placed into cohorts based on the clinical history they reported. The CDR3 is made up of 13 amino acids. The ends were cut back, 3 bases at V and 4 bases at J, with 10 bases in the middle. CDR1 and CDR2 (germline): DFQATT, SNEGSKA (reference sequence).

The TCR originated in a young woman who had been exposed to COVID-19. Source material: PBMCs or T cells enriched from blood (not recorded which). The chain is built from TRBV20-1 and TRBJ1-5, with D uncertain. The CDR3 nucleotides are TGCAGTGCTAGTTGGGCAGCAAATCAGCCCCAGCATTTT. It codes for CSASWAANQPQHF.